One sample yielded the 17 T cell receptor beta chains listed below, sequenced in a study of patients and donors after allogeneic stem cell transplantation. Each CDR3 protein is one row after TCRdb ran MiXCR on the RT-PCR reads. The sample holds 70,000 or so distinct CDR3 sequences, approximately 25% seen once. Sequencing used blood, either unsorted or a sorted T cell fraction (not recorded which). The receptors come from a human donor who was either an allogeneic HSCT recipient or a stem cell or donor lymphocyte infusion donor (not recorded which). It is not recorded whose cells these are; they may come from a transplant donor.

In this sample, this clonotype turned up a few times. The rearrangement links TRBV2 to TRBJ2-2, with D perhaps TRBD2 (6 bases). V was cut by 7 bases and J by 3 bases, with 18 bases left in between. This CDR3 has 16 residues. Per the germline V gene, CDR1 is SNHLY and CDR2 is FYNNEI. The CDR3 DNA reads as TGTGCCAGCACCATCTCGGTCTGGGGGGACACCGGGGAGCTGTTTTTT. Translated: CASTISVWGDTGELFF.

This sequence joins TRBV18 and TRBJ1-5; D is undetermined. V lost 5 bases and J 4 bases, leaving 6 bases between the germline ends. Germline V gene data show CDR1 as KGHSH and CDR2 as LQKENI. The length of the CDR3 is 12 residues. The CDR3 region is CASSDRNQPQHF. CDR3 DNA sequence: TGTGCCAGCTCAGATAGGAATCAGCCCCAGCATTTT.

V is TRBV15 and J is TRBJ2-3, with 10 bases aligning to TRBD2. The CDR3 has 15 residues. V trimming: 3 bases; J trimming: 4 bases; junction bases outside the gene matches: 4. The germline gives CDR1 LNHNV, CDR2 YYDKDF (reference sequence). This chain's CDR3 is CATSSQREGPDTQYF. CDR3 nucleotides: TGTGCCACCAGCAGCCAGCGGGAGGGCCCAGATACGCAGTATTTT.

In the case of this clonotype: At one end, the junction sequence differs from germline, possibly due to a read error. CDR3 sequence: CASASGWGNGQFF. The CDR3 DNA is TGTGCTAGTGCCTCAGGATGGGGGAATGGGCAGTTCTTC. The chain carries TRBV12-5 and TRBJ2-1; tentatively, D is TRBD1 or TRBD2 (5 bases each). There are 13 residues in the CDR3. The germline V gene has CDR1 LGHNT and CDR2 FRNRAP. The complete variable domain, with remaining parts taken from reference TRBV12-5 and TRBJ2-1, reads DARVTQTPRHKVTEMGQEVTMRCQPILGHNTVFWYRQTMMQGLELLAYFRNRAPLDDSGMPKDRFSAEMPDATLATLKIQPSEPRDSAVYFCASASGWGNGQFFGPGTRLTVL.

This clonotype was seen a few times. This sequence joins TRBV5-1 and TRBJ1-2; TRBD1 matches 7 bases. In germline, CDR1 is SGHRS, CDR2 YFSETQ. The V segment lost 5 bases and the J segment 8 bases; nucleotides outside the gene matches: 3. CDR3 length: 11 amino acids. DNA for the CDR3: TGCGCCAGCAGAACAGGGGAGGGCTACACCTTC. The encoded protein is CASRTGEGYTF.

V usage is TRBV12-3 or TRBV12-4 and J usage is TRBJ1-2, with TRBD1 identical over 8 bases. The length of the CDR3 is 12 residues. Trimming removed 6 bases from V and 6 bases from J; junction bases left unmatched: 3. This CDR3 is CASSQGADGYTF. CDR3 coding DNA: TGTGCCAGCAGCCAGGGGGCGGATGGCTACACCTTC.

V and J are TRBV27 and TRBJ1-6, with D unresolved. The V and J ends lost 5 bases and 3 bases respectively, with 14 bases between them. The CDR3 loop spans 16 amino acids. Germline loops: CDR1 MNHEY, CDR2 SMNVEV (reference sequence). For the CDR3, the DNA is TGTGCCAGCAGTGTATTCCCGGGATACTATAATTCACCCCTCCACTTT. Translation: CASSVFPGYYNSPLHF.

The J gene is TRBJ2-3, the V gene TRBV29-1; the D is unclear. The germline gives CDR1 SQVTM, CDR2 ANQGSEA. The ends were cut back, 4 bases at V and 0 bases at J, with 8 bases in the middle. The CDR3 is 13 residues long. The DNA of the CDR3 is TGCAGCGTTGCTTACGGCAGCACAGATACGCAGTATTTT. Its translation: CSVAYGSTDTQYF.

The V call is TRBV13, the J call TRBJ1-4; D is undetermined. This CDR3 contains 14 residues. The V gene's germline CDR1 is PRHDT and CDR2 FYEKMQ (reference sequence). V lost 5 bases and J lost 7, with 14 bases in between. The CDR3 sequence: CASSRQIRTEKLFF. CDR3 DNA sequence: TGTGCCAGCAGCCGACAAATTCGAACTGAAAAACTGTTTTTT.

V and J are TRBV4-3 and TRBJ2-1; perhaps TRBD1 as D (5 bases). The V gene lost 0 bases and the J gene lost 7 bases, with 19 bases spanning the gap. Germline V gives CDR1 LGHNA, CDR2 YSLEER. This CDR3 is built from 17 residues. The CDR3 coding sequence is TGCGCCAGCAGCCAAGATGAAGGGGCTAGTCCACCTAATGAGCAGTTCTTC. It encodes CASSQDEGASPPNEQFF.

This clonotype has more than one count but fewer than ten. The J gene is TRBJ2-1, the V gene TRBV12-3 or TRBV12-4, with no clear D. The V and J ends lost 6 bases and 4 bases respectively, with 10 bases between them. The CDR3 is made up of 13 amino acids. The CDR3 DNA reads TGTGCCAGCAGCTCCACCGAATACAATGAGCAGTTCTTC. Protein sequence: CASSSTEYNEQFF.

This clonotype was seen a few times. The chain has TRBV20-1 and TRBJ2-3; D is uncertain. V lost 0 bases and J 2 bases, leaving 12 bases between the germline ends. Germline V CDR1 and CDR2: DFQATT, SNEGSKA (reference sequence). This CDR3 spans 15 amino acids. The CDR3 bases are TGCAGTGCTAGAGATCAGAGGCTGAACACAGATACGCAGTATTTT. It is translated as CSARDQRLNTDTQYF.

V gene TRBV5-1 combines with J gene TRBJ2-5, with D perhaps matching TRBD2 (5 bases). CDR1 is SGHRS and CDR2 is YFSETQ in the germline V gene. Trimming shortened V by 7 bases and J by 2 bases, and 9 bases separated the two germline ends. The CDR3 consists of 12 residues. The CDR3 is CASATSQETQYF. Here the CDR3 DNA reads TGCGCCAGCGCCACTAGTCAAGAGACCCAGTACTTC.

This chain links TRBV7-6 with TRBJ2-1, with unresolved D. This CDR3 comprises 15 residues. Trimming removed 5 bases at V and 4 bases at J, with 15 bases between. Germline V CDR1 and CDR2: SGHVS, FNYEAQ. CDR3 nucleotides: TGTGCCAGCAGCGAACAAGTTGGCAGATACAATGAGCAGTTCTTC. It specifies CASSEQVGRYNEQFF.

V usage is TRBV29-1 and J usage is TRBJ2-3; no reliable D call. Germline assignment: CDR1 SQVTM and CDR2 ANQGSEA. V lost 3 bases, J lost 2 bases, and 9 bases lay in between. The CDR3 consists of 13 residues. The DNA for the CDR3 is TGCAGCGTTGATAACAAACCCACAGATACGCAGTATTTT. It translates to CSVDNKPTDTQYF.

This clonotype was counted a few times. The chain links TRBV6-5 to TRBJ2-5; D unclear. V dropped 2 bases and J dropped 4 bases, with 8 bases sitting between them. Germline CDR1 reads MNHEY; CDR2 reads SVGAGI. The CDR3 length is 13 residues. The CDR3 DNA is TGTGCCAGCAGTTACGGGGTAACAGAGACCCAGTACTTC. As protein: CASSYGVTETQYF.

The V gene is TRBV20-1, the J gene TRBJ2-1; 8 nucleotides agree with TRBD1. The CDR3 consists of 16 residues. V trimming: 0 bases; J trimming: 0 bases; junction bases outside the gene matches: 4. CDR1 DFQATT and CDR2 SNEGSKA come from the germline V gene (reference sequence). CDR3 bases: TGCAGTGCTAGAGATGCAGGACAGGGCTCCTACAATGAGCAGTTCTTC. Its translation is CSARDAGQGSYNEQFF.